This TCR beta chain was retrieved from a study of brain metastases from non-small cell lung cancer. Trimming stripped 0 bases from V and 5 bases from J, with 4 bases between. The germline V gene encodes CDR1 SGHRS and CDR2 YFSETQ. There are 12 residues in the CDR3. Method: immunoSEQ multiplex PCR; TCRdb's copy keeps in-frame clones and lacks some. The table includes a few thousand clones, under 90% detected once. The clonotype comes from a donor at least 40 years old with non-small cell lung cancer. The chain uses TRBV5-1 and TRBJ2-3; D unclear. The specimen was tumor-adjacent normal tissue. This CDR3 is CASSLERDTQYF. CDR3 sequence (DNA): TGCGCCAGCAGCTTGGAACGAGATACGCAGTATTTT. Full variable domain (missing parts from reference TRBV5-1 and TRBJ2-3): KAGVTQTPRYLIKTRGQQVTLSCSPISGHRSVSWYQQTPGQGLQFLFEYFSETQRNKGNFPGRFSGRQFSNSRSEMNVSTLELGDSALYLCASSLERDTQYFGPGTRLTVL.